This entry concerns a single T cell receptor beta chain. What it binds is not known. A TCRbeta library incorporating unique molecular identifiers was prepared. TCRdb re-analysed the PCR reads in MiXCR, keeping a single row per CDR3 protein. Seen here are about 110,000 distinct CDR3 sequences, 5% to 7% observed once, and the top ten hold 20% to 25%. This entry belongs to a study of T-cell reconstitution after alpha-beta-depleted transplantation in children. Germline lookup yields CDR1 MNHNS and CDR2 SASEGT. This CDR3 has 15 amino acids. Trimming cost V 5 bases and J 7 bases; bases outside gene matches: 8. Study outcomes and limitations: Counts and diversity of T cells one year after transplant came mostly from newly produced T cells.

The chain uses TRBV6-1 and TRBJ1-5; 10 bases map to TRBD1. This clonotype was obtained from a male patient between 2 and 15 years old who had a stem cell transplant for acute lymphoblastic leukemia, so the T cells may come from the graft donor. The source was PBMCs, mostly from graft donor cells, collected 360 days after TCRalphabeta/CD19-depleted stem cell transplant. The CDR3 reads CASSSRQGAVQPQHF. The DNA for the CDR3 is TGTGCCAGCAGTAGCAGACAGGGGGCCGTACAGCCCCAGCATTTT.